Shown below are 2 T cell receptor beta chains from a single sample sequenced in a study of cytomegalovirus exposure and HLA in healthy donors. PCR employed 60 Vbeta and 13 Jbeta primers. Produced via immunoSEQ multiplex PCR; TCRdb's table is partial and in-frame only. The table records 90,000 to 95,000 clones, over 70% of them present only once. The sample was PBMCs. The receptors were gathered from a girl aged 2-15 years in good health and CMV-seropositive.

The V gene is TRBV4-1, the J gene TRBJ1-4; a possible D gene is TRBD1 (5 bases). Germline-derived CDR1 and CDR2 are MGHRA and YSYEKL. V was cut by 9 bases and J by 6 bases, with 14 bases left in between. The CDR3 spans 13 residues. This CDR3 is CARPCREDEKLFF. CDR3 in DNA: TGCGCCAGACCGTGCAGGGAAGATGAAAAACTGTTTTTT.

The chain links TRBV4-2 to TRBJ2-2, with D possibly being TRBD2 (6 bases). CDR1 is LGHNA and CDR2 is YNFKEQ in the germline V gene. Trimming took off 0 bases at V and 1 base at J, with 6 bases between the two ends. This CDR3 region has 15 residues. The DNA for the CDR3 is TGTGCCAGCAGCCAAGAGGGAGGGAACACCGGGGAGCTGTTTTTT. This codes for CASSQEGGNTGELFF.